Below, 20 T cell receptor beta chains from the same sample are listed, as sequenced in a study of blood T cells in healthy people across ages. Sample-barcoded 5' priming and a J-beta primer mix drove a second PCR of about 6 to 11 cycles. TCRdb reprocessed the 5' RACE reads with MiXCR, giving one entry per CDR3 protein. The data show 750,000 to 950,000 distinct CDR3 sequences, with roughly 28% seen just once and roughly a tenth held by the top ten. These data also featured in a second study, about T cells of mothers and their children.

The sample consisted of blood. These receptors came from a woman aged 35 to 49 in good health.

This sequence joins TRBV6-5 and TRBJ1-5, with 10 bases that match TRBD1. The CDR3 loop spans 14 amino acids. The trim removed 3 bases at V and 6 bases at J, leaving 2 bases unmatched. The germline CDR1 and CDR2 sequences are MNHEY and SVGAGI. CDR3 region: CASSYGQGGQPQHF. CDR3 coding DNA: TGTGCCAGCAGTTATGGACAGGGGGGTCAGCCCCAGCATTTT.

V and J are TRBV5-1 and TRBJ2-7; D is ambiguous. Germline V gene lookup returns CDR1 SGHRS and CDR2 YFSETQ. CDR3 size: 16 residues. The ends were cut back, 3 bases at V and 5 bases at J, with 21 bases in the middle. This CDR3 is CASSSGLLAPQNEQYF. The CDR3 DNA follows: TGCGCCAGCAGCTCGGGTCTACTTGCCCCCCAGAACGAGCAGTACTTC. The whole variable domain, filled in from reference TRBV5-1 and TRBJ2-7, reads KAGVTQTPRYLIKTRGQQVTLSCSPISGHRSVSWYQQTPGQGLQFLFEYFSETQRNKGNFPGRFSGRQFSNSRSEMNVSTLELGDSALYLCASSSGLLAPQNEQYFGPGTRLTVT.

Only a few counts were recorded for this clonotype. The chain uses TRBV7-9 and TRBJ2-7, with D hard to call. The CDR3 spans 13 residues. V dropped 1 base and J dropped 6 bases, with 10 bases sitting between them. CDR1 and CDR2 (germline): SEHNR, FQNEAQ (reference sequence). CDR3 sequence: CASSLGSLGEQYF. The CDR3 bases are TGTGCCAGCAGCTTAGGTTCCCTGGGCGAGCAGTACTTC.

The table lists this clonotype with a few counts. The chain employs TRBV5-1 and TRBJ1-3; D remains unclear. Germline V lookup: CDR1 SGHRS, CDR2 YFSETQ. V gave up 4 bases and J gave up 2 bases, with 7 bases separating them. CDR3 length: 13 amino acids. The CDR3 region is CASSGLAGNTIYF. The CDR3 DNA sequence: TGCGCCAGCAGCGGGCTGGCTGGAAACACCATATATTTT.

The sample holds many counts of this clonotype. The gene calls are TRBV7-3 and TRBJ2-7; D possibly corresponds to TRBD1 (7 bases). The CDR3 sequence is 15 residues long. V lost 5 bases and J lost 6, with 20 bases in between. Germline V gene sequence: CDR1 SGHTA, CDR2 FQGTGA. CDR3 sequence reads: CASSGGGTVDTEQYF. CDR3 coding DNA: TGTGCCAGCAGCGGTGGGGGGACAGTGGACACCGAGCAGTACTTC.

CDR3 in amino acids: CATSDSTVLNIQYF. In DNA, the CDR3 is TGTGCCACCAGTGACTCGACCGTCCTAAACATTCAGTACTTC. The chain employs TRBV24-1 and TRBJ2-4; D is unclear. This CDR3 comprises 14 residues. Germline assignment: CDR1 KGHDR and CDR2 SFDVKD. Trimming took off 4 bases at V and 6 bases at J, with 12 bases between the two ends.

The V call is TRBV5-1, the J call TRBJ1-1; D gene uncertain. The germline V gene has CDR1 SGHRS and CDR2 YFSETQ. Trimming took 0 bases from V and 2 from J, leaving 11 bases between them. The CDR3 has 15 amino acids. CDR3 sequence (DNA): TGCGCCAGCAGCTTGGATCCGAATCTAAACACTGAAGCTTTCTTT. Translation: CASSLDPNLNTEAFF.

A note on this clonotype: This clone may be a read error of a much larger clone one base away. The chain employs TRBV7-6 and TRBJ2-3, with D maybe TRBD1 (6 bases). The length of the CDR3 is 14 residues. Between the trimmed V and J ends, which lost 5 bases and 2 bases, there was a span of 11 bases. From germline, CDR1 is SGHVS and CDR2 FNYEAQ. The CDR3 region is CASSPGQYTDTQYF. The CDR3 region has the DNA TGTGCCAGCAGCCCTGGACAGTACACAGATACGCAGTATTTT.

This clonotype has a handful of counts. The genes are TRBV20-1 and TRBJ1-5; 8 nucleotides align to TRBD1. The J segment lost 5 bases and the V segment lost 0 bases, leaving 6 bases of the junction unmatched. CDR1 and CDR2 (germline): DFQATT, SNEGSKA (reference sequence). The CDR3 is 15 residues long. In DNA, the CDR3 is TGCAGTGCTAGAGAGGTGACAGGGGCGTATCAGCCCCAGCATTTT. Translating it yields CSAREVTGAYQPQHF.

The chain is built from TRBV2 and TRBJ1-5; no reliable D call. Germline V gene sequence: CDR1 SNHLY, CDR2 FYNNEI. Deletions cut 7 bases from V and 0 bases from J, with 7 bases between. The CDR3 extends over 13 amino acids. CDR3 residues: CASKVLSNQPQHF. CDR3 coding DNA: TGTGCCAGCAAAGTGCTTAGCAATCAGCCCCAGCATTTT.

This chain uses TRBV5-1 with TRBJ1-2, with D unresolved. Deletions cut 5 bases from V and 4 bases from J, with 15 bases between. This CDR3 comprises 14 residues. Germline CDR1 reads SGHRS; CDR2 reads YFSETQ. The CDR3 protein is CASRRSGDFYGYTF. DNA of the CDR3: TGCGCCAGCAGACGGTCAGGAGACTTCTATGGCTACACCTTC.

The chain carries TRBV4-1 and TRBJ2-4; unclear D gene. There are 14 residues in the CDR3. The germline V gene has CDR1 MGHRA and CDR2 YSYEKL. Deletions cut 0 bases from V and 9 bases from J, with 12 bases between. The CDR3 sequence is CASSQEQSIGIQYF. For the CDR3, the DNA is TGCGCCAGCAGCCAAGAACAGAGCATTGGCATTCAGTACTTC.

The chain has TRBV5-1 and TRBJ2-7; no reliable D call. CDR3 length: 13 residues. Germline CDR1 reads SGHRS; CDR2 reads YFSETQ. V was cut by 3 bases and J by 6 bases, with 13 bases left in between. CDR3 sequence reads: CASSSAQASEQYF. The CDR3 nucleotides read TGCGCCAGCAGCTCCGCTCAGGCATCCGAGCAGTACTTC. Looking up the rest from reference TRBV5-1 and TRBJ2-7 gives the full variable domain: KAGVTQTPRYLIKTRGQQVTLSCSPISGHRSVSWYQQTPGQGLQFLFEYFSETQRNKGNFPGRFSGRQFSNSRSEMNVSTLELGDSALYLCASSSAQASEQYFGPGTRLTVT.

This clonotype has just a few counts. The CDR3 loop reads CASSLIFLYEQYF. DNA of the CDR3: TGTGCCAGCAGTTTGATCTTCCTCTACGAGCAGTACTTC. The chain carries TRBV28 and TRBJ2-7; no clear D gene. Trimming pared 3 bases from V and 3 bases from J, leaving 9 bases between. The CDR3 runs to 13 residues. Germline CDR1 is MDHEN and CDR2 is SYDVKM.

This chain joins TRBV28 and TRBJ2-3; 10 bases align to TRBD2. Germline assignment: CDR1 MDHEN and CDR2 SYDVKM. The J segment lost 4 bases and the V segment lost 7 bases, leaving 5 bases of the junction unmatched. The CDR3 runs to 14 residues. This chain's CDR3 is CASIQRGGPDTQYF. CDR3 sequence (DNA): TGTGCCAGCATCCAGCGGGGGGGCCCAGATACGCAGTATTTT. The full variable domain, with the rest looked up from reference TRBV28 and TRBJ2-3, is DVKVTQSSRYLVKRTGEKVFLECVQDMDHENMFWYRQDPGLGLRLIYFSYDVKMKEKGDIPEGYSVSREKKERFSLILESASTNQTSMYLCASIQRGGPDTQYFGPGTRLTVL.

This chain connects TRBV5-5 to TRBJ2-1; D is undetermined. Trimming cost V 7 bases and J 9 bases, with 17 bases left between them. CDR1 is SGHKS and CDR2 is YYEKEE in the germline V gene (reference sequence). This CDR3 contains 13 residues. Here the CDR3 DNA reads TGTGCCAGCGGCTCCGGATGGACGGCTGAGCAGTTCTTC. Residues: CASGSGWTAEQFF.

This clonotype was seen only a few times. Germline and junction disagree at one end, which may indicate a read error. The V call is TRBV20-1, the J call TRBJ2-1; D possibly matches TRBD1 or TRBD2 (6 bases each). This CDR3 is built from 15 residues. Germline assignment: CDR1 DFQATT and CDR2 SNEGSKA (reference sequence). The CDR3, as DNA: TGCAGTGCTAGAGATGGAGGGCAGGGGAGGAATGAGCGGTTCTTC. Encoded protein: CSARDGGQGRNERFF.

Many counts were recorded for this clonotype. This sequence joins TRBV4-2 and TRBJ2-5; D remains unclear. In germline, CDR1 is LGHNA, CDR2 YNFKEQ. V lost 1 base and J lost 0, with 6 bases in between. The CDR3 sequence is 14 residues long. The CDR3 region is CASSQGGHQETQYF. Written as DNA, the CDR3 is TGTGCCAGCAGCCAAGGGGGTCACCAAGAGACCCAGTACTTC.

This clonotype was seen ten or more times. The CDR3 DNA follows: TGTGCCAGCAGTTTATCGGGGGAAGTCGCTCGCGGGGCCAACGTCCTGACTTTC. Translation: CASSLSGEVARGANVLTF. The chain uses TRBV12-3 or TRBV12-4 and TRBJ2-6, with D perhaps matching TRBD2 (6 bases). The V end lost 2 bases, the J end lost 4 bases, and 18 bases lay between the germline ends. The CDR3 runs 18 residues.

This chain links TRBV19 with TRBJ2-7; D is unclear. V lost 5 bases to trimming and J lost 4 bases, with 12 bases between them. Looked up from germline, CDR1 is LNHDA and CDR2 is SQIVND (reference sequence). The CDR3 contains 13 residues. The chain's CDR3 is CASSSGYQYEQYF. The CDR3 region has the DNA TGTGCCAGTAGTTCTGGGTACCAGTACGAGCAGTACTTC.